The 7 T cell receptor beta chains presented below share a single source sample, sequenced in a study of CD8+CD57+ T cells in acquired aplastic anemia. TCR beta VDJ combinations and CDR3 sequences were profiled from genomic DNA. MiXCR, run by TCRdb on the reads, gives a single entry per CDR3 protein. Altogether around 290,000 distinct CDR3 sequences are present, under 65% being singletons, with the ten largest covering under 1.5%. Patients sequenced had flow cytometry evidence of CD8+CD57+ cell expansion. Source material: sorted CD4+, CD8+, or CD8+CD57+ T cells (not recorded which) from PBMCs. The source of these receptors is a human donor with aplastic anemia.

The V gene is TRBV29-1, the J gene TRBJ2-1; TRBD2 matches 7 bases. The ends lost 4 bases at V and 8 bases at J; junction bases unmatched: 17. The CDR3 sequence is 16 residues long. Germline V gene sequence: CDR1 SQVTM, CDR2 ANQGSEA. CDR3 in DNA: TGCAGCGTTGGGGAGGGAAGGCGGCCGATGTTGGATGAGCAGTTCTTC. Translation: CSVGEGRRPMLDEQFF.

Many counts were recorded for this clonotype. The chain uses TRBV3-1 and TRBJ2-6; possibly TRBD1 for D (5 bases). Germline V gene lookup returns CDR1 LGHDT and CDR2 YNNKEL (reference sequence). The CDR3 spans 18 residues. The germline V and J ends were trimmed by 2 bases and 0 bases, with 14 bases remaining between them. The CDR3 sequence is CASSQLGQADSGANVLTF. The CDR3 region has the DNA TGTGCCAGCAGCCAATTGGGGCAGGCGGACTCTGGGGCCAACGTCCTGACTTTC. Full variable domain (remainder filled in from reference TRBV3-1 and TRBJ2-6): DTAVSQTPKYLVTQMGNDKSIKCEQNLGHDTMYWYKQDSKKFLKIMFSYNNKELIINETVPNRFSPKSPDKAHLNLHINSLELGDSAVYFCASSQLGQADSGANVLTFGAGSRLTVL.

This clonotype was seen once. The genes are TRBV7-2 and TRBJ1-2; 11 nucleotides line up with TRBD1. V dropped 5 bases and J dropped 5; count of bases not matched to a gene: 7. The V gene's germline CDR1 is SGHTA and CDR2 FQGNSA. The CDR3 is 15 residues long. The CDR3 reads CASSTWTGGGYGYTF. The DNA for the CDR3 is TGTGCCAGCAGCACGTGGACAGGGGGCGGGTATGGCTACACCTTC.

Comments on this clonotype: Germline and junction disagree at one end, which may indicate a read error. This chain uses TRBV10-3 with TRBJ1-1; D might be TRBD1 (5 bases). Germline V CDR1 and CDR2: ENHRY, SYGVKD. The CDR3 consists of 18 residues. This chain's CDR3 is CAISESYTRGRSKTETFF. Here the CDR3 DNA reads TGTGCCATCAGTGAGTCGTACACAAGGGGCAGGTCGAAGACTGAAACTTTCTTT.

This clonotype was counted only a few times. The CDR3 sequence is CSARGVGSYNEQFF. In DNA, the CDR3 is TGCAGTGCTCGGGGAGTAGGGTCCTACAATGAGCAGTTCTTC. The chain recombines TRBV20-1 with TRBJ2-1, with a possible D match to TRBD2 (5 bases). Germline assignment: CDR1 DFQATT and CDR2 SNEGSKA (reference sequence). V gave up 5 bases and J gave up 1 base, with 12 bases separating them. The CDR3 contains 14 residues.

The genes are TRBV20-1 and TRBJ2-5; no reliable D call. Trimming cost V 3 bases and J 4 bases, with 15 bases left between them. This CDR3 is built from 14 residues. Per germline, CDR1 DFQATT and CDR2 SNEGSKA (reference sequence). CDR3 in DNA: TGCAGTGCTAGCCGCTTTCCAATGGGAGAGACCCAGTACTTC. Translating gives CSASRFPMGETQYF.

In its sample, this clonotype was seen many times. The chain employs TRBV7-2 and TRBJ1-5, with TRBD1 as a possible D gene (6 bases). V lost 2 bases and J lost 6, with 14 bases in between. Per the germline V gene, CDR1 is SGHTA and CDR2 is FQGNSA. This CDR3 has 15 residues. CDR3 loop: CASSLISGGVQPQHF. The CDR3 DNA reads TGTGCCAGCAGCTTAATATCCGGGGGCGTTCAGCCCCAGCATTTT.